The clone carrying this TCR beta chain was observed a single time. Its matching antigen is unknown. This entry is derived from a study of cytotoxic CD8 clonotypes in ibrutinib-treated CLL. Study at large: By median around 69 months, approximately 12 had progressed and some 14 stayed remitted; responses had been 2 complete and roughly 25 partial. When averaged across all of the samples, the counts came to approximately 250,000 productive templates and 94,082 productive rearrangements.

Depth targeted 1 in 200,000 to 1 in 1 million T cells, averaging 10x coverage per clonotype. Data came from immunoSEQ multiplex PCR; TCRdb stores just in-frame clones and leaves some out. The data show more than 60,000 clones, 75% to 90% seen once. The study's findings and limits: Age-matched healthy donor levels were exceeded by baseline clonality, which tracked circulating CD8+ T-cell counts.

The source was PBMCs, collected after 24 months of ibrutinib treatment. The TCR was taken from a human donor with chronic lymphocytic leukemia.

The CDR3 spells CATSSSGPAYNEQFF. DNA for the CDR3: TGTGCCACCAGCAGTAGCGGGCCAGCCTACAATGAGCAGTTCTTC. The genes are TRBV15 and TRBJ2-1, with TRBD2 matching 7 bases. Germline trimming cut 3 bases from V and 2 bases from J; bases unmatched to any gene: 4. Germline CDR1 is LNHNV and CDR2 is YYDKDF (reference sequence). This CDR3 contains 15 residues. Combining the CDR3 with reference TRBV15 and TRBJ2-1 gives the whole variable domain DAMVIQNPRYQVTQFGKPVTLSCSQTLNHNVMYWYQQKSSQAPKLLFHYYDKDFNNEADTPDNFQSRRPNTSFCFLDIRSPGLGDTAMYLCATSSSGPAYNEQFFGPGTRLTVL.